A selection of T cell receptor beta chains follows, all from one sample in a study of beta chain features in type 1 diabetes. Clones were sequenced by immunoSEQ multiplex PCR, and TCRdb holds only the in-frame ones, with some missing. The sample has about 900,000 clones, about a sixth seen once. Material: naive CD4+ T cells from blood. All receptors come from a woman aged 18 to 35 in good health. Each CDR3 is given with its conserved first and last residue. Each record gives: CDR3 DNA, CDR3 protein, D gene, clone size, V gene, J gene. D genes are given only for firm matches. Not all rows give a size; the values are once, few, many and, for expanded clones, a class.

CDR3nt: TGTGCCAGCAGCTTAATCGGGAGCGGCATTCAGTACTTC
CDR3aa: CASSLIGSGIQYF
d_gene: NA
abundance: NA
v_gene: TRBV7-3
j_gene: TRBJ2-4

CDR3nt: TGTGCCAGACGACGGGACAGGGACACTGAAGCTTTCTTT
CDR3aa: CARRRDRDTEAFF
d_gene: TRBD1
abundance: NA
v_gene: TRBV2
j_gene: TRBJ1-1

CDR3nt: TGTGCCAGCAGTGAAGCGCTGTCAATACAGAGGATTTTT
CDR3aa: CASSEALSIQRIF
d_gene: NA
abundance: few
v_gene: TRBV6-1
j_gene: TRBJ1-4

CDR3nt: TGTGCCACCAGCAGGCGGGGGCGGGAGCAAGAGACCCAGTACTTC
CDR3aa: CATSRRGREQETQYF
d_gene: NA
abundance: NA
v_gene: TRBV15
j_gene: TRBJ2-5

CDR3nt: TGCGCCAGCAGCCAAGGGCTAGCGGGAGTCAATGAGCAGTTCTTC
CDR3aa: CASSQGLAGVNEQFF
d_gene: TRBD2
abundance: NA
v_gene: TRBV4-3
j_gene: TRBJ2-1

CDR3nt: TGTGCCAGCAGCATAGGAGGGGTAGGGAGTCAGCCCCAGCATTTT
CDR3aa: CASSIGGVGSQPQHF
d_gene: NA
abundance: few
v_gene: TRBV5-4
j_gene: TRBJ1-5

CDR3nt: TGTGCCAGCAGTTTGGCCCCCGGGGGAAGCGAGCAGTACTTC
CDR3aa: CASSLAPGGSEQYF
d_gene: NA
abundance: few
v_gene: TRBV28
j_gene: TRBJ2-7

CDR3nt: TGTGCCAGCAGCTTAGTGTTAGCGGGAGGGCCATATACGCAGTATTTT
CDR3aa: CASSLVLAGGPYTQYF
d_gene: TRBD2
abundance: NA
v_gene: TRBV7-2
j_gene: TRBJ2-3

CDR3nt: TGTGCCACCAGCAGAGAGGAAATGGGAGGATATGGCTACACCTTC
CDR3aa: CATSREEMGGYGYTF
d_gene: NA
abundance: few
v_gene: TRBV15
j_gene: TRBJ1-2

CDR3nt: TGTGCCAGCAGGACTTTCAATGAGCAGTTCTTC
CDR3aa: CASRTFNEQFF
d_gene: NA
abundance: many
v_gene: TRBV2
j_gene: TRBJ2-1

CDR3nt: TGTGCCATTGCAGTTTACAATGAGCAGTTCTTC
CDR3aa: CAIAVYNEQFF
d_gene: NA
abundance: NA
v_gene: TRBV10-3
j_gene: TRBJ2-1

CDR3nt: TGTGCCAGCAGCCCCCGACTAGCTTACAATGAGCAGTTCTTC
CDR3aa: CASSPRLAYNEQFF
d_gene: NA
abundance: few
v_gene: TRBV21-1
j_gene: TRBJ2-1

CDR3nt: TGTGCCACCAGCAGAGATCGACCGGCTGTCTACGAGCAGTACTTC
CDR3aa: CATSRDRPAVYEQYF
d_gene: NA
abundance: few
v_gene: TRBV15
j_gene: TRBJ2-7

CDR3nt: TGTGCCAGCAGCTTAGCAGGTTTGGGCAATGAGCAGTTCTTC
CDR3aa: CASSLAGLGNEQFF
d_gene: NA
abundance: few
v_gene: TRBV11-2
j_gene: TRBJ2-1

CDR3nt: TGTGCCAGCAATACTAGACAGGGTTGGGCGGGCTACACCTTC
CDR3aa: CASNTRQGWAGYTF
d_gene: TRBD1
abundance: NA
v_gene: TRBV28
j_gene: TRBJ1-2

CDR3nt: TGTGCCAGCAGCCGACTAGGACTCGATACGCAGTATTTT
CDR3aa: CASSRLGLDTQYF
d_gene: NA
abundance: few
v_gene: TRBV7-2
j_gene: TRBJ2-3

CDR3nt: TGTGCCAGTAGTATCTCGGGACAGGGGGCGTTTGAGCAGTACTTC
CDR3aa: CASSISGQGAFEQYF
d_gene: TRBD1
abundance: NA
v_gene: TRBV19
j_gene: TRBJ2-7

CDR3nt: TGTGCCAGCAGTGAATGGGGAGGGTCGATCGAGCAGTACTTC
CDR3aa: CASSEWGGSIEQYF
d_gene: TRBD2
abundance: few
v_gene: TRBV6-1
j_gene: TRBJ2-7